This T cell receptor (beta chain) stems from a study of OX40 agonist ivuxolimab in advanced cancers. The data were produced by immunoSEQ multiplex PCR, yet TCRdb's version contains in-frame clones alone and is incomplete. This table holds tens of thousands of clones, approximately 84% found once. CDR1 and CDR2 (germline): SGDLS, YYNGEE. The ends were cut back, 0 bases at V and 3 bases at J, with 16 bases in the middle. The CDR3 is made up of 17 amino acids. Sequencing was performed on CD4+ or CD8+ T cells sorted from blood, taken in a trial of the OX40 agonist ivuxolimab. The gene calls are TRBV9 and TRBJ1-3; TRBD1 is a possible D gene (5 bases). This TCR was recovered from an adult with an advanced solid tumor such as melanoma, head and neck, liver or kidney cancer. DNA of the CDR3: TGTGCCAGCAGCGTAGATGCAGGGTGGCTTGGTGGAAACACCATATATTTT. Its translation: CASSVDAGWLGGNTIYF.